This TCR beta chain was recorded in a study of Ad26.COV2.S vaccination and SARS-CoV-2 variants. The overall study: Recipients of Ad26.COV2.S got it intramuscularly, once or twice 56 days apart.

The CDR3 is 20 amino acids. Germline CDR1 is SGHVT and CDR2 is SQSDAQ. With 0 bases clipped from V and 2 bases from J, the junction kept 14 bases outside the gene matches. The study, taken as a whole, reports: Vaccinees reportedly had broad spike-specific CD8+ and CD4+ T cell responses. Vaccinees and placebo recipients showed similar non-spike TCR breadth. The analyses of TCR breadth and depth may have understated the size of total T cell responses.

TCRdb's copy holds only in-frame clones and misses some; the assay was immunoSEQ multiplex PCR. The repertoire consists of 350,000 to 450,000 clones, with approximately 90% occurring once and the leading ten covering around 1.7%. The treatment here: about 20 received Ad26.COV2.S at low or high dose, single or two shots; 5 received placebo; per-sample allocation not given. Collection of samples fell on day 63 after the first vaccine or placebo injection. As for this clone: Its antigen is not known.

The sequence came from a person aged 18 to 59 who received the Ad26.COV2.S COVID-19 vaccine or a placebo. The chain links TRBV7-4 to TRBJ1-5, with TRBD1 identical over 9 bases. The specimen comprised peripheral blood, sampled in a trial of Ad26.COV2.S vaccine versus placebo. The CDR3 reads CASSLAGRDRVGGGNQPQHF. The CDR3 DNA follows: TGTGCCAGCAGCTTAGCAGGTAGGGACAGGGTCGGAGGGGGCAATCAGCCCCAGCATTTT.